The present TCR beta chain was sequenced within a study of early T cells in non-severe SARS-CoV-2 infection. About the study: Unsorted whole blood bulk RNA was sequenced, with unpaired chains. General study points: Private and CD4 specificities were missed by VDJdb matching, skewed to anti-spike CD8.

Unique molecular identifiers were added to individual cDNA molecules. TCRdb itself ran the 5' RACE reads through MiXCR, one entry per CDR3 protein. The table shows more than 25,000 distinct CDR3 sequences, with about 2.7% occurring only once. The CDR3 spans 14 residues. J gave up 15 bases and V 4 bases, and 12 bases lay outside the gene matches. Germline-derived CDR1 and CDR2 are MDHEN and SYDVKM. The sample holds many counts of this clonotype. Its antigen is as yet unknown. J is TRBJ2-4 and V is TRBV28, with 10 bases aligning to TRBD2. This clonotype originated in an adult who was a healthcare worker with PCR-confirmed SARS-CoV-2 infection or an uninfected control (not recorded which). Input material: whole blood. In DNA, the CDR3 is TGTGCCAGCAGTTCACCATCTACTAGCGGGGTAGGGTACTTC. As protein: CASSSPSTSGVGYF.